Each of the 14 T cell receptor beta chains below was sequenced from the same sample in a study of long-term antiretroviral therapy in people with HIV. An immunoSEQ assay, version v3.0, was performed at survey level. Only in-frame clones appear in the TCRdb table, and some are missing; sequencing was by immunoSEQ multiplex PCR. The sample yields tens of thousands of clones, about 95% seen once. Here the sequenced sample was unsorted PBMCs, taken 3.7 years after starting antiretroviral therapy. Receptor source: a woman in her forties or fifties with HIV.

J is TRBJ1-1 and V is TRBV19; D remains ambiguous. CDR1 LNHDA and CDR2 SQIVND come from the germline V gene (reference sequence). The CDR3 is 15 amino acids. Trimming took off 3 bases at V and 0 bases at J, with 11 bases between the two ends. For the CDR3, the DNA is TGTGCCAGTAGTATCCATAAGGGCATGAACACTGAAGCTTTCTTT. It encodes CASSIHKGMNTEAFF.

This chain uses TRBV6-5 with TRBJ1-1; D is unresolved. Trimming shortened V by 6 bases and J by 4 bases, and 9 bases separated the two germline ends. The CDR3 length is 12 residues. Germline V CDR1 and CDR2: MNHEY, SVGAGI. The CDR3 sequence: CASRHGGTEAFF. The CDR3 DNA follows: TGTGCCAGCAGACATGGAGGCACTGAAGCTTTCTTT.

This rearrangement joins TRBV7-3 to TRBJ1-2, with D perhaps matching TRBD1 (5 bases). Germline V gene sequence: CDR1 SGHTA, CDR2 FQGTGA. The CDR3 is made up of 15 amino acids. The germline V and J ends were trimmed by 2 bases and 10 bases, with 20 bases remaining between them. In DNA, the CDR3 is TGTGCCAGCAGCTTATACCCGGGATTCGGGGCGGACTACACCTTC. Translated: CASSLYPGFGADYTF.

The CDR3 region is CASSNGRYQGGEAFF. DNA of the CDR3: TGTGCCAGTAGTAACGGGCGTTACCAAGGCGGTGAAGCTTTCTTT. The gene calls are TRBV19 and TRBJ1-1; no definite D call. Germline V lookup: CDR1 LNHDA, CDR2 SQIVND (reference sequence). The length of the CDR3 is 15 residues. Trimming took off 4 bases at V and 7 bases at J, with 19 bases between the two ends. The variable domain in full, with the rest retrieved from reference TRBV19 and TRBJ1-1, is DGGITQSPKYLFRKEGQNVTLSCEQNLNHDAMYWYRQDPGQGLRLIYYSQIVNDFQKGDIAEGYSVSREKKESFPLTVTSAQKNPTAFYLCASSNGRYQGGEAFFGQGTRLTVV.

The CDR3 region has the DNA TGTGCCAGCAGCATGGGGGGACAGGGGGATGAAAAACTGTTTTTT. Its translation is CASSMGGQGDEKLFF. The chain couples TRBV5-4 to TRBJ1-4; 11 nucleotides agree with TRBD1. CDR1 is SGHNT, CDR2 YYREEE, per germline (reference sequence). The CDR3 is made up of 15 amino acids. With V trimmed by 4 bases and J by 6 bases, 5 bases remained unmatched.

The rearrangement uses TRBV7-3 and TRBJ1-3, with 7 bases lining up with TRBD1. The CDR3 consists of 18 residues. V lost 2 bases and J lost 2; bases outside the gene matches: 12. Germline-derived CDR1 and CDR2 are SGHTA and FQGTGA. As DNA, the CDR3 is TGTGCCAGCAGCTTACCCCAGCACAGGGGACTGCCTGGAAACACCATATATTTT. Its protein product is CASSLPQHRGLPGNTIYF.

CDR3 bases: TGTGCCAGCAGCTTAGGGGTGGCTAATGAAAAACTGTTTTTT. This translates into CASSLGVANEKLFF. V is TRBV11-2 and J is TRBJ1-4; D uncertain. Trimming removed 1 base at V and 3 bases at J, with 6 bases between. The CDR3 runs 14 residues. Per germline, CDR1 SGHAT and CDR2 FQNNGV.

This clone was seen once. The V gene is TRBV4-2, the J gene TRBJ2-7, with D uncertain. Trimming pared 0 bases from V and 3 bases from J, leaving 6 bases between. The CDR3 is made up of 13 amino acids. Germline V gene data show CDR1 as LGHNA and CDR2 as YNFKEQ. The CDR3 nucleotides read TGTGCCAGCAGCCAAGAGTCAGGCTACGAGCAGTACTTC. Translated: CASSQESGYEQYF.

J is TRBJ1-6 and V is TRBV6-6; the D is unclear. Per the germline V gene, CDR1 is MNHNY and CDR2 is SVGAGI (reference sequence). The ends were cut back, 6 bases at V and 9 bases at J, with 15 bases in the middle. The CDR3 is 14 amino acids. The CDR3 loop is CASRRARRGSPLHF. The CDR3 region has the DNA TGTGCCAGCAGGCGGGCCCGCCGGGGTTCACCCCTCCACTTT.

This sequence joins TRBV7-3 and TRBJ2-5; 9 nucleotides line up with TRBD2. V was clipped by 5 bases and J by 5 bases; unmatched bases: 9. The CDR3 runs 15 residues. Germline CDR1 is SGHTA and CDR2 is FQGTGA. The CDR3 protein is CASSEPGTSMETQYF. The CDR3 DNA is TGTGCCAGCAGCGAGCCCGGGACTAGCATGGAGACCCAGTACTTC.

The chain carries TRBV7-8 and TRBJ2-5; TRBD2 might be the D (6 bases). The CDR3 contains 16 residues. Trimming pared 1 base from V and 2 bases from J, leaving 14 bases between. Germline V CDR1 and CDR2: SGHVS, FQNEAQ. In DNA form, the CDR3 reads TGTGCCAGCAGCTTAGGACGTGGAGCGGGTCAAGAGACCCAGTACTTC. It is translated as CASSLGRGAGQETQYF.

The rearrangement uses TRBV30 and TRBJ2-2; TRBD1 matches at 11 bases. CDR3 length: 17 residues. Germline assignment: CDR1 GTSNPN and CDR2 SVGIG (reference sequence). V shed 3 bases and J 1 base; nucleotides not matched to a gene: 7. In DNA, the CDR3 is TGTGCCTGGAGCTCTGGGACAGGGGGTCAGAACACCGGGGAGCTGTTTTTT. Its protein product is CAWSSGTGGQNTGELFF.

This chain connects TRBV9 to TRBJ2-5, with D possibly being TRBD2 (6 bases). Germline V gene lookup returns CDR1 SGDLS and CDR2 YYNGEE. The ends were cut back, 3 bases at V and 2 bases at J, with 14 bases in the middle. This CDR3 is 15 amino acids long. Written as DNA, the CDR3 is TGTGCCAGCAGCGGGGGACTTCGAGATCAAGAGACCCAGTACTTC. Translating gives CASSGGLRDQETQYF.

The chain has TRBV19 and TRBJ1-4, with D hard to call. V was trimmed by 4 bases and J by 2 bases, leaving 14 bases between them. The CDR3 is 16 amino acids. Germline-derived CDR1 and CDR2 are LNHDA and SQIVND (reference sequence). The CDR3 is CASSNVDRTTNEKLFF. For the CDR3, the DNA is TGTGCCAGTAGTAACGTTGATCGGACTACTAATGAAAAACTGTTTTTT. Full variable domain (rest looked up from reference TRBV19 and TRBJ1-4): DGGITQSPKYLFRKEGQNVTLSCEQNLNHDAMYWYRQDPGQGLRLIYYSQIVNDFQKGDIAEGYSVSREKKESFPLTVTSAQKNPTAFYLCASSNVDRTTNEKLFFGSGTQLSVL.